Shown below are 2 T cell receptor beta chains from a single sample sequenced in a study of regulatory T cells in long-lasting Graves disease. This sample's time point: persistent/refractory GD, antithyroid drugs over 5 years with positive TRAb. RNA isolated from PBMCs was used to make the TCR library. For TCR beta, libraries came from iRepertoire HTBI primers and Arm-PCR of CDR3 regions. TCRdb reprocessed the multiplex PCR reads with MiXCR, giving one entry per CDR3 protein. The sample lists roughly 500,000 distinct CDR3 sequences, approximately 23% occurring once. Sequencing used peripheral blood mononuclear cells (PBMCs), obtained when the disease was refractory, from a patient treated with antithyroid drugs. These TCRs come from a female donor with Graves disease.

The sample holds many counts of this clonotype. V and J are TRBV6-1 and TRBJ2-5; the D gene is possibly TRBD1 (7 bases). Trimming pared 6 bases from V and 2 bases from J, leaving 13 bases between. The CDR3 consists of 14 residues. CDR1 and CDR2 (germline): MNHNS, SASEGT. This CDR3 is CASREGQSQETQYF. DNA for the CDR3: TGTGCCAGCAGGGAGGGACAGTCACAAGAGACCCAGTACTTC.

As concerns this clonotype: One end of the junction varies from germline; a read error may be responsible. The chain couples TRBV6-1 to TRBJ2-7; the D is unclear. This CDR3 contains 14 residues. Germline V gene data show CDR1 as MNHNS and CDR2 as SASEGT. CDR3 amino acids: CASSEAATTYGQYF. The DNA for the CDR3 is TGTGCCAGCAGTGAAGCGGCGACAACCTACGGGCAGTACTTC.